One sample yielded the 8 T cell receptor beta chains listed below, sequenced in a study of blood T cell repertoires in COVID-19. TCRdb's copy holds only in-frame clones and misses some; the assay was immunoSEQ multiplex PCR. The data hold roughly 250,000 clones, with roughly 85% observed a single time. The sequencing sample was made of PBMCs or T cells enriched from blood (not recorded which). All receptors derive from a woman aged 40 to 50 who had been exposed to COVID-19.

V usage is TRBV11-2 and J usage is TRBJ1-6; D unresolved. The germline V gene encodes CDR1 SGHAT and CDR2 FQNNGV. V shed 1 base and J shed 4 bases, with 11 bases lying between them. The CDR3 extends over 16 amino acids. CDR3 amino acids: CASSLATAIYNSPLHF. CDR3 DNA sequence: TGTGCCAGCAGCTTAGCCACAGCAATTTATAATTCACCCCTCCACTTT. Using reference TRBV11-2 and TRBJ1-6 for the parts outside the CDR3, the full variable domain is EAGVAQSPRYKIIEKRQSVAFWCNPISGHATLYWYQQILGQGPKLLIQFQNNGVVDDSQLPKDRFSAERLKGVDSTLKIQPAKLEDSAVYLCASSLATAIYNSPLHFGNGTRLTVT.

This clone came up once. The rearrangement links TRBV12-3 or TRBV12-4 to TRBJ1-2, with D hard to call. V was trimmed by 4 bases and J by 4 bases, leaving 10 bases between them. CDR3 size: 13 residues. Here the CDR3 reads CASSSKGAYGYTF. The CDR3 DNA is TGTGCCAGCAGTTCGAAGGGAGCCTATGGCTACACCTTC.

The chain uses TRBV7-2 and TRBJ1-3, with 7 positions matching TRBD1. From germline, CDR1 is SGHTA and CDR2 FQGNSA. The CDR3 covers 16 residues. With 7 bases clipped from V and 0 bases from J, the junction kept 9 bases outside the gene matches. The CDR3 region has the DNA TGTGCCAGCATGATCCGGACAGGCCGCTCTGGAAACACCATATATTTT. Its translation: CASMIRTGRSGNTIYF.

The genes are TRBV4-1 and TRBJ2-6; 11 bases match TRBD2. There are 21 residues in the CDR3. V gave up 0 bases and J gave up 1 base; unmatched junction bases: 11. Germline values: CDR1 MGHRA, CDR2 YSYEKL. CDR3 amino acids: CASSQDDPRLAGNSGANVLTF. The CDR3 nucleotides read TGCGCCAGCAGCCAAGATGACCCAAGACTAGCGGGGAATTCTGGGGCCAACGTCCTGACTTTC.

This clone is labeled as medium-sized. The CDR3 is CASSTSGTGAEGYTF. The CDR3, as DNA: TGTGCCAGTAGTACCTCCGGGACAGGGGCTGAGGGCTACACCTTC. The chain has TRBV19 and TRBJ1-2; 10 bases are a match to TRBD1. The germline V gene encodes CDR1 LNHDA and CDR2 SQIVND (reference sequence). The junction had 10 bases not matched to a gene; V was cut back by 4 bases and J by 8 bases. The CDR3 has 15 amino acids.

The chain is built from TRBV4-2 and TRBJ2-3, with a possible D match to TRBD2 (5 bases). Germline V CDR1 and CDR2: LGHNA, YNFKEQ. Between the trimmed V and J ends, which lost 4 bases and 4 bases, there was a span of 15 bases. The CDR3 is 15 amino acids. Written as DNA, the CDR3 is TGTGCCAGCAGCCCACGGGGAGTCCCCCCAGATACGCAGTATTTT. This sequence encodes CASSPRGVPPDTQYF.

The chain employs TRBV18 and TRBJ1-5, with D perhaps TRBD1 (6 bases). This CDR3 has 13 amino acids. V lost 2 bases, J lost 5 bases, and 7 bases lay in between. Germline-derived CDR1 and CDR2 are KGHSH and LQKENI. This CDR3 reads CASSPEGDQPQHF. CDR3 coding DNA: TGTGCCAGCTCACCAGAGGGGGATCAGCCCCAGCATTTT.

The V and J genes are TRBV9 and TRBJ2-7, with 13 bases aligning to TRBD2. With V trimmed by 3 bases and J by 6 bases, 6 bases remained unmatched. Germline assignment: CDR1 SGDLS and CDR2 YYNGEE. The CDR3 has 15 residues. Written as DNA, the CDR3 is TGTGCCAGCAGCGGGTCACTAGCGGGGGGGTCCGAGCAGTACTTC. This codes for CASSGSLAGGSEQYF. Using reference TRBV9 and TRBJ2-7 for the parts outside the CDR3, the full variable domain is DSGVTQTPKHLITATGQRVTLRCSPRSGDLSVYWYQQSLDQGLQFLIQYYNGEERAKGNILERFSAQQFPDLHSELNLSSLELGDSALYFCASSGSLAGGSEQYFGPGTRLTVT.